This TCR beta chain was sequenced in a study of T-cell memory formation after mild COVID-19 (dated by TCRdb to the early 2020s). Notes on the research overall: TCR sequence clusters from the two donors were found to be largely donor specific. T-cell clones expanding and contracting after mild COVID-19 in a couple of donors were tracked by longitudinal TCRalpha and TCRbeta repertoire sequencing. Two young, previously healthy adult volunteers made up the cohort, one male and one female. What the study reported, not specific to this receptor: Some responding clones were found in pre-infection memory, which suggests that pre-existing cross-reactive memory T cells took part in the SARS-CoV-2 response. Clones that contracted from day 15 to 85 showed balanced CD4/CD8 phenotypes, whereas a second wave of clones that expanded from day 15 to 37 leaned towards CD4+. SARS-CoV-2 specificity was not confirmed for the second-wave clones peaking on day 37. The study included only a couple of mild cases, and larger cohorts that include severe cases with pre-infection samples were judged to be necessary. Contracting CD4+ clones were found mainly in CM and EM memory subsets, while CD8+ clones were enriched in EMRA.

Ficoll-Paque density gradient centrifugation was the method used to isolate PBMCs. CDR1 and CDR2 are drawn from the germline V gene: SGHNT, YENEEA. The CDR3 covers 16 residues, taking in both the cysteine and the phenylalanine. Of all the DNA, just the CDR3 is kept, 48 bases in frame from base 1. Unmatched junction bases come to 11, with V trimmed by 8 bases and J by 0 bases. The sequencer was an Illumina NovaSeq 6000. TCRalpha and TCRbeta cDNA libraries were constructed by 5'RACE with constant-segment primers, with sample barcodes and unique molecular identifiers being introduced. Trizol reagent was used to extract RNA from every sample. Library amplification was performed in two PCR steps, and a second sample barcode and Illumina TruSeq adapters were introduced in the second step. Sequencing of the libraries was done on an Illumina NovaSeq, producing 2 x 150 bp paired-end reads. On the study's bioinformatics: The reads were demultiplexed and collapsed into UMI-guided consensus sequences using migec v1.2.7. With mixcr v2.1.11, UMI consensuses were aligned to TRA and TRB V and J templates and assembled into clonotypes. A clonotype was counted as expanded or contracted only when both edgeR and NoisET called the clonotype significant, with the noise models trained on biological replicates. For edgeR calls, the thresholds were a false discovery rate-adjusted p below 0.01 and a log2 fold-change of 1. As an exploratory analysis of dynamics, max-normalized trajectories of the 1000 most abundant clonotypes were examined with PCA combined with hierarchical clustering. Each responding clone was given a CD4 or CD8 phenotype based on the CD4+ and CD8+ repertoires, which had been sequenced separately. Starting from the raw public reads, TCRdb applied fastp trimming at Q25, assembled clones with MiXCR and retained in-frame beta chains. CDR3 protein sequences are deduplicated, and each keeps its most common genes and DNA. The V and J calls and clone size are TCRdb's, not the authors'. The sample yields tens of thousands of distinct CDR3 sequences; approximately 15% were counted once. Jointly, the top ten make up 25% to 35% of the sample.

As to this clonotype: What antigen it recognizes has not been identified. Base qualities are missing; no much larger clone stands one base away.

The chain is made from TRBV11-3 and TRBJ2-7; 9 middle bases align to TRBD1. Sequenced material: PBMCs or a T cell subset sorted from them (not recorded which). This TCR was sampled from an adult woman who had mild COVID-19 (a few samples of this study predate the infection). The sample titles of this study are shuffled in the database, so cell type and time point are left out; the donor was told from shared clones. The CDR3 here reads CASERGDRGNSYEQYF. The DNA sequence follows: TGTGCCAGCGAACGAGGTGACAGGGGGAACTCCTACGAGCAGTACTTC.